These T cell receptor beta chains were read from a single sample in a study of blood T cell repertoires in COVID-19. Assay: immunoSEQ multiplex PCR; the TCRdb copy retains only in-frame clones and omits some. The sample has about 670,000 clones, 75% to 90% seen once; the top ten hold over 0.2%. Sequenced: peripheral blood. These receptors were collected from a young woman with acute or convalescent COVID-19. CDR3s include the opening cysteine and the closing phenylalanine or tryptophan. A D gene is named only where the DNA matches it firmly. Clone size appears in some rows only: once, few, many, or a class for an expanded clone.

j_call clone_size d_call v_call cdr3_nt cdr3_aa
TRBJ2-7 . TRBD1 TRBV6-5 TGTGCCAGCAGTTCCACAGGGGGAACTCCATACGAGCAGTACTTC CASSSTGGTPYEQYF
TRBJ2-5 . . TRBV10-3 TGTGCCATCAGTGCGCGCCAAGAGACCCAGTACTTC CAISARQETQYF
TRBJ2-1 . TRBD2 TRBV24-1 TGTGCCACCAGTGATTTGCGGGAGGGGCTGGATGAGCAGTTCTTC CATSDLREGLDEQFF
TRBJ1-2 . . TRBV24-1 TGTGCCACCAGTGATCCGGGCTATGGCTACACCTTC CATSDPGYGYTF
TRBJ1-1 . TRBD1 TRBV5-1 TGCGCCAGCAGACCAGGGGGCGCTCGGGCTGAAGCTTTCTTT CASRPGGARAEAFF
TRBJ2-7 . . TRBV30 TGTGCCTGGAGCGAAGCGGGCGCCATATACGAGCAGTACTTC CAWSEAGAIYEQYF
TRBJ2-1 . . TRBV7-6 TGTGCCAGCAGCTCCTTCGATGAGCAGTTCTTC CASSSFDEQFF
TRBJ1-1 . . TRBV28 TGTGCCAGCAGCACTAAGAAGGACAGCGCTGAAGCTTTCTTT CASSTKKDSAEAFF
TRBJ1-1 . TRBD1 TRBV2 TGTGCCAGCAGTCGGGACAGGACGGTCACTGAAGCTTTCTTT CASSRDRTVTEAFF
TRBJ1-1 . . TRBV27 TGTGCCAGCAGTTCCCGCGATCAACTCCGGGGAAACACTGAAGCTTTCTTT CASSSRDQLRGNTEAFF
TRBJ1-1 . TRBD1 TRBV28 TGTGCCAGCAGTTTATTGACAGGGGAAGGGAGGACTGAAGCTTTCTTT CASSLLTGEGRTEAFF
TRBJ2-5 once TRBD1 TRBV19 TGTGCCAGTAGTATAAGAACAGGGGGCGGGGAGACCCAGTACTTC CASSIRTGGGETQYF
TRBJ2-7 . TRBD2 TRBV7-3 TGTGCCAGCAGCTCACAAGGACTAGCGGGGTCATACGAGCAGTACTTC CASSSQGLAGSYEQYF
TRBJ1-5 . . TRBV3-1/TRBV3-2 TGTGCCAGCAGCTTCGGACTGTTATCGGGCAATCAGCCCCAGCATTTT CASSFGLLSGNQPQHF
TRBJ1-2 . TRBD1 TRBV19 TGTGCCAGTAGTATCTCCACAGGGGGTAACTATGGCTACACCTTC CASSISTGGNYGYTF
TRBJ2-3 once . TRBV18 TGTGCCAGCTCACCGCCAGGCACGCAGTATTTT CASSPPGTQYF
TRBJ1-2 . . TRBV15 TGTGCCACCAGCAGAGATCGGGGGGCTAACTATGGCTACACCTTC CATSRDRGANYGYTF
TRBJ2-7 . . TRBV7-2 TGTGCCAGCAGCTTAACAACAGCTACGTACTACGAGCAGTACTTC CASSLTTATYYEQYF
TRBJ1-2 once . TRBV5-6 TGTGCCAGCAGCCCCACAAGTGGGGGCGGCTACACCTTC CASSPTSGGGYTF
TRBJ1-2 . . TRBV14 TGTGCCAGCAGCCAAGTGGGAGGGTTTTATGGCTACACCTTC CASSQVGGFYGYTF
TRBJ2-7 once . TRBV6-2/TRBV6-3 TGTGCCAGCAGTCGCGCCTTAACAGGAATACCTTACGAGCAGTACTTC CASSRALTGIPYEQYF
TRBJ2-2 . TRBD1 TRBV9 TGTGCCAGCAGCGTCACAGGGGGCTCCTTAACCGGGGAGCTGTTTTTT CASSVTGGSLTGELFF
TRBJ2-7 . . TRBV5-6 TGTGCCAGCAGCTTGGGGGCATCCTTGGTAGGCGAGCAGTACTTC CASSLGASLVGEQYF
TRBJ1-1 . . TRBV7-2 TGTGCCAGCAGCTTAGGATGGCTCCGGGACACTGAAGCTTTCTTT CASSLGWLRDTEAFF
TRBJ2-2 . . TRBV5-1 TGCGCCAGCAGCAAGGGACACCTCCTACCCGGGGAGCTGTTTTTT CASSKGHLLPGELFF
TRBJ1-2 . . TRBV4-1 TGCGCCAGCAGCCAAGAGGCCAGGGCCCTCCAACAAAACTATGGCTACACCTTC CASSQEARALQQNYGYTF
TRBJ1-1 . . TRBV3-1/TRBV3-2 TGTGCCAGCAGCCAAGAGTTAGGCAGGCCAAGGAACACTGAAGCTTTCTTT CASSQELGRPRNTEAFF
TRBJ1-5 . . TRBV2 TGTGCCAGCGGGCCCACCCCCAATCAGCCCCAGCATTTT CASGPTPNQPQHF
TRBJ1-4 . . TRBV21-1 TGTGCCAGCAGCGGTAGGGGGCGGAATGAAAAACTGTTTTTT CASSGRGRNEKLFF
TRBJ2-1 . . TRBV28 TGTGCCAGCAAGGCGACTAGAGGTTACAATGAGCAGTTCTTC CASKATRGYNEQFF
TRBJ2-2 . TRBD1 TRBV10-3 TGTGCCATCACGGGACAGAAGAACACCGGGGAGCTGTTTTTT CAITGQKNTGELFF
TRBJ1-4 . TRBD1 TRBV4-2 TGTGCCAGCAGCCACCCCCCTAATCGACAGGGGGCCAAAATGGATGAAAAACTGTTTTTT CASSHPPNRQGAKMDEKLFF
TRBJ2-7 . TRBD1 TRBV7-8 TGTGCCAGCAGCCCGAGTGGACAGGGAAGATCCTACGAGCAGTACTTC CASSPSGQGRSYEQYF
TRBJ1-1 . . TRBV19 TGTGCCAGTAGTATAAGATCGGGGGGGAAAGCTGAAGCTTTCTTT CASSIRSGGKAEAFF
TRBJ2-7 . TRBD1 TRBV24-1 TGTGCCACCAGTGATTCAGGGGGCGGGGAGCAGTACTTC CATSDSGGGEQYF
TRBJ1-2 . TRBD1 TRBV9 TGTGCCAGCAGCCCTTGGACAGGGGCTAACTATGGCTACACCTTC CASSPWTGANYGYTF
TRBJ1-5 . . TRBV5-1 TGCGCCAGCAGCTTGTGGCCAGGGCAGGACCAGCCCCAGCATTTT CASSLWPGQDQPQHF
TRBJ1-1 . . TRBV6-5 TGTGCCAGCAGCACGGGACTCACTGAAGCTTTCTTT CASSTGLTEAFF
TRBJ1-2 . TRBD1 TRBV3-1/TRBV3-2 TGTGCCAGCAGCCAACAGGGACAGGGAAGAGGCTACACCTTC CASSQQGQGRGYTF
TRBJ2-2 . . TRBV5-6 TGTGCCAGCAGTCCGCGAACCGGGGAGCTGTTTTTT CASSPRTGELFF
TRBJ1-3 once TRBD1 TRBV4-2 TGTGCCAGCAGCCAGGGACAGAGGGGAAACACCATATATTTT CASSQGQRGNTIYF
TRBJ2-5 . . TRBV7-6 TGTGCCAGCAGCTTAGTGGGGCGGATCCAAGAGACCCAGTACTTC CASSLVGRIQETQYF
TRBJ1-6 . TRBD1 TRBV2 TGTGCCAGCAGGGAAACCGGGACAGGGAATTCACCCCTCCACTTT CASRETGTGNSPLHF
TRBJ2-7 . TRBD1 TRBV4-3 TGCGCCAGCAGCCAGAGGACAGGGGGAGTCTACGAGCAGTACTTC CASSQRTGGVYEQYF
TRBJ1-5 . TRBD1 TRBV28 TGTGCCAGCACCCGACAGGGGCTGTCAAATCAGCCCCAGCATTTT CASTRQGLSNQPQHF
TRBJ1-5 . TRBD1 TRBV27 TGTGCCAGCAGTTCGCTCGACAGGGGGCTCCAGCCCCAGCATTTT CASSSLDRGLQPQHF
TRBJ2-7 . TRBD1 TRBV4-1 TGCGCCAGCAGCCAGACCGGGACAGGGATATACGAGCAGTACTTC CASSQTGTGIYEQYF